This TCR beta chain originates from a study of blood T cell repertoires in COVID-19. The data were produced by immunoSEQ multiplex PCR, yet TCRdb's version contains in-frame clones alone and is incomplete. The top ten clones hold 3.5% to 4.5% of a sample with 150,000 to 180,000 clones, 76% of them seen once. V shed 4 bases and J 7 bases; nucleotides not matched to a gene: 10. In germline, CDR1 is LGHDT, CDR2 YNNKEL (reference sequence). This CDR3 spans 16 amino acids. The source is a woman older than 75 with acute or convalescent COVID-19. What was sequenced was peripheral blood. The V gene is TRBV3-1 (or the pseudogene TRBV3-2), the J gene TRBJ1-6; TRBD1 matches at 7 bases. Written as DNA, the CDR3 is TGTGCCAGCAGCCCTTCCGACAGGGTCAGGAATTCACCCCTCCACTTT. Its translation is CASSPSDRVRNSPLHF.